Each of the 29 T cell receptor beta chains below was sequenced from the same sample in a study of blood T cell repertoires in COVID-19 (dated by TCRdb to about 2020). Library creation used the immunoSEQ multiplex PCR assay. What TCRdb holds here is the immuneACCESS table cut down to in-frame rearrangements. Part of the clones is not present; checked against another copy, under half of the missing clones reflect an unresolved V gene, and the others are unexplained. Recorded for this sample are nearly 200,000 clones; approximately 86% of them occurred a single time. Of the sample, around 0.93% is held by the ten largest clones. Sequencing used peripheral blood. The origin of the receptors is a man in his sixties with COVID-19, enrolled during active disease.

J is TRBJ2-7 and V is TRBV9, with TRBD1 as a possible D gene (6 bases). The germline CDR1 and CDR2 sequences are SGDLS and YYNGEE. The CDR3 has 15 amino acids. V was trimmed by 0 bases and J by 3 bases, leaving 13 bases between them. The CDR3 DNA reads as TGTGCCAGCAGCGTAGCCTCGACAGGTATCTACGAGCAGTACTTC. Protein product: CASSVASTGIYEQYF.

The rearrangement joins TRBV10-2 to TRBJ1-1; D perhaps matches TRBD1 (5 bases). The CDR3 has 15 amino acids. CDR1 is WSHSY, CDR2 SAAADI, per germline. Deletions cut 3 bases from V and 1 base from J, with 12 bases between. The CDR3 sequence is CASSDQGAGNTEAFF. The CDR3 DNA reads as TGCGCCAGCAGTGACCAAGGGGCAGGGAACACTGAAGCTTTCTTT.

This chain uses TRBV5-4 with TRBJ2-2; the match to TRBD1 covers 10 bases. The CDR3 sequence is 15 residues long. Germline loops: CDR1 SGHNT, CDR2 YYREEE (reference sequence). Germline trimming cut 4 bases from V and 3 bases from J; bases unmatched to any gene: 3. CDR3 residues: CASSPGTGDTGELFF. In nucleotides, the CDR3 is TGTGCCAGCAGCCCCGGGACAGGGGACACCGGGGAGCTGTTTTTT.

This chain links TRBV5-1 with TRBJ1-2; D perhaps matches TRBD1 (5 bases). The CDR3 spans 14 residues. Germline lookup yields CDR1 SGHRS and CDR2 YFSETQ. Trimming cost V 3 bases and J 0 bases, with 9 bases left between them. The CDR3 here is CASSSQGANYGYTF. The CDR3, as DNA: TGCGCCAGCAGCTCGCAGGGCGCTAACTATGGCTACACCTTC.

This clone was counted a single time. The CDR3 here is CASSFSSDFQTNTEAFF. The CDR3 bases are TGTGCCAGCAGTTTCTCGTCGGACTTTCAAACCAACACTGAAGCTTTCTTT. The V and J genes are TRBV27 and TRBJ1-1; D remains ambiguous. CDR3 size: 17 residues. Between the trimmed V and J ends, which lost 3 bases and 2 bases, there was a span of 19 bases. The V gene's germline CDR1 is MNHEY and CDR2 SMNVEV (reference sequence).

The V call is TRBV6-6, the J call TRBJ2-7; perhaps TRBD1 as D (6 bases). Germline assignment: CDR1 MNHNY and CDR2 SVGAGI (reference sequence). The CDR3 contains 14 residues. V lost 7 bases and J 0 bases, leaving 13 bases between the germline ends. The CDR3 here is CASNAQGSSYEQYF. In nucleotides, the CDR3 is TGTGCCAGCAACGCACAGGGTTCCTCCTACGAGCAGTACTTC.

This clone was observed a single time. In DNA form, the CDR3 reads TGTGCCAGCTCGTCCGGGACAGGGAATCAGCCCCAGCATTTT. It codes for CASSSGTGNQPQHF. The chain uses TRBV18 and TRBJ1-5; 9 nucleotides agree with TRBD1. V lost 6 bases, J lost 4 bases, and 4 bases stayed unmatched. CDR1 is KGHSH and CDR2 is LQKENI in the germline V gene. This CDR3 is 14 amino acids long.

This sequence joins TRBV2 and TRBJ1-5; 8 nucleotides agree with TRBD1. The V gene end was trimmed by 2 bases and the J gene end by 3 bases; junction bases not matched to a gene: 6. The CDR3 sequence is 16 residues long. Germline CDR1 SNHLY, CDR2 FYNNEI. CDR3 bases: TGTGCCAGCAGTGAACAGGGGACAGGAATCAATCAGCCCCAGCATTTT. Its translation: CASSEQGTGINQPQHF.

The chain employs TRBV5-1 and TRBJ2-2; D uncertain. The CDR3 sequence is 16 residues long. The germline gives CDR1 SGHRS, CDR2 YFSETQ. The germline V and J ends were trimmed by 3 bases and 0 bases, with 12 bases remaining between them. CDR3 nucleotide sequence: TGCGCCAGCAGCTACCTACCGATTTCGAACACCGGGGAGCTGTTTTTT. Amino acid sequence: CASSYLPISNTGELFF.

Note on this clone: The junction departs from the called germline gene at one end, perhaps through a read error. The V and J genes are TRBV7-2 and TRBJ2-7, with D perhaps TRBD1 (5 bases). The CDR3 is made up of 14 amino acids. Germline lookup yields CDR1 SGHTA and CDR2 FQGNSA. CDR3 sequence (DNA): TGTGCCAGCAGCTTAGATTCAGGGCCCCAGGGTCGTTGCTTC. Its protein is CASSLDSGPQGRCF.

The rearrangement uses TRBV18 and TRBJ1-1, with D hard to call. CDR3 length equals 15 residues. Germline CDR1 reads KGHSH; CDR2 reads LQKENI. Trimming removed 3 bases from V and 0 bases from J, with 11 bases in between. CDR3 coding DNA: TGTGCCAGCTCACCTAGCCTGGACTTGAACACTGAAGCTTTCTTT. Its protein product is CASSPSLDLNTEAFF.

The rearrangement joins TRBV6-1 to TRBJ2-7; tentatively, D is TRBD2 (5 bases). Per germline, CDR1 MNHNS and CDR2 SASEGT. CDR3 length equals 13 residues. V lost 1 base to trimming and J lost 3 bases, with 7 bases between them. The CDR3 DNA reads TGTGCCAGCAGTGAAGAACGGGGCTACGAGCAGTACTTC. This codes for CASSEERGYEQYF.

This clone was picked up a small number of times. The rearrangement links TRBV27 to TRBJ2-1; D might be TRBD1 (5 bases). V lost 2 bases, J lost 9 bases, and 14 bases lay in between. Germline V gene sequence: CDR1 MNHEY, CDR2 SMNVEV (reference sequence). The CDR3 totals 14 residues. The CDR3, as DNA: TGTGCCAGCAGTTTACTGATAGGGGTAGGTGAGCAGTTCTTC. It is translated as CASSLLIGVGEQFF.

This clone has a single count. The J gene is TRBJ2-7, the V gene TRBV4-1, with a possible D match to TRBD2 (6 bases). V lost 3 bases, J lost 2 bases, and 14 bases lay in between. The CDR3 loop spans 15 amino acids. The germline gives CDR1 MGHRA, CDR2 YSYEKL. The CDR3 spells CASSQEGRPPYEQYF. The CDR3, as DNA: TGCGCCAGCAGCCAGGAAGGGAGGCCTCCCTACGAGCAGTACTTC.

V gene TRBV30 combines with J gene TRBJ1-2, with 7 bases identical to TRBD1. Germline trimming cut 0 bases from V and 9 bases from J; bases unmatched to any gene: 10. Germline V gene data show CDR1 as GTSNPN and CDR2 as SVGIG (reference sequence). The CDR3 extends over 14 amino acids. In DNA, the CDR3 is TGTGCCTGGAGTGTAATCGGGCAGGGGGATCGCTACACCTTC. It yields the protein CAWSVIGQGDRYTF.

The CDR3 DNA reads TGTGCCAGCAGCCAACCTCAGGGAGGGCTGGACACTGAAGCTTTCTTT. It yields the protein CASSQPQGGLDTEAFF. V and J are TRBV3-1 (or the pseudogene TRBV3-2) and TRBJ1-1; weak D call: TRBD1 (5 bases). The length of the CDR3 is 16 residues. V lost 2 bases and J 3 bases, leaving 16 bases between the germline ends. Germline CDR1 LGHDT, CDR2 YNNKEL (reference sequence).

The chain has TRBV6-5 and TRBJ1-2, with D possibly being TRBD1 (6 bases). Trimming removed 7 bases from V and 3 bases from J, with 15 bases in between. Germline V CDR1 and CDR2: MNHEY, SVGAGI. The length of the CDR3 is 14 residues. DNA for the CDR3: TGTGCCAGCAAGCGGGACACCCGAGACTATGGCTACACCTTC. It yields the protein CASKRDTRDYGYTF.

V gene TRBV7-2 combines with J gene TRBJ2-1, with a weak D call TRBD1 (8 bases). The CDR3 runs 16 residues. Germline CDR1 reads SGHTA; CDR2 reads FQGNSA. Trimming shortened V by 3 bases and J by 4 bases, and 16 bases separated the two germline ends. The CDR3 region is CASSLGGTGGYNEQFF. The CDR3 nucleotides are TGTGCCAGCAGCTTGGGGGGGACAGGAGGATACAATGAGCAGTTCTTC.

The chain links TRBV4-1 to TRBJ2-2, with 7 bases identical to TRBD1. Trimming cost V 1 base and J 3 bases; bases outside gene matches: 2. The CDR3 is 15 amino acids. The germline CDR1 and CDR2 sequences are MGHRA and YSYEKL. The CDR3 DNA reads as TGCGCCAGCAGCCAAGGGGACAGATACACCGGGGAGCTGTTTTTT. Protein product: CASSQGDRYTGELFF.

The gene calls are TRBV2 and TRBJ1-4; D perhaps matches TRBD1 (5 bases). Trimming took off 7 bases at V and 5 bases at J, with 17 bases between the two ends. CDR1 and CDR2 (germline): SNHLY, FYNNEI. The CDR3 runs to 15 residues. CDR3 in amino acids: CASTFQGEVNEKLFF. CDR3 nucleotide sequence: TGTGCCAGCACCTTTCAGGGCGAGGTGAATGAAAAACTGTTTTTT.

The gene calls are TRBV9 and TRBJ2-6; perhaps TRBD1 as D (5 bases). Trimming took off 3 bases at V and 1 base at J, with 8 bases between the two ends. The CDR3 consists of 15 residues. Germline assignment: CDR1 SGDLS and CDR2 YYNGEE. Written as DNA, the CDR3 is TGTGCCAGCAGCGCCCCAGGGTCTGGGGCCAACGTCCTGACTTTC. Protein: CASSAPGSGANVLTF.

V usage is TRBV5-1 and J usage is TRBJ1-6; maybe TRBD1 (6 bases). Germline V gene lookup returns CDR1 SGHRS and CDR2 YFSETQ. V was shortened by 2 bases and J by 9 bases, with 21 bases between the two germline ends. CDR3 length equals 17 residues. CDR3 amino acids: CASSFLGGSGDGSPLHF. Written as DNA, the CDR3 is TGCGCCAGCAGCTTCCTAGGGGGTTCCGGCGATGGTTCACCCCTCCACTTT.

The rearrangement joins TRBV6-5 to TRBJ2-7; D might be TRBD1 (6 bases). The V end was cut by 3 bases, the J end by 3 bases, with 12 bases between. Germline loops: CDR1 MNHEY, CDR2 SVGAGI. This CDR3 is 14 amino acids long. The CDR3 is CASSYSGRGYEQYF. In DNA form, the CDR3 reads TGTGCCAGCAGTTATTCCGGCAGGGGCTACGAGCAGTACTTC.

The chain links TRBV6-6 to TRBJ2-7, with a possible D match to TRBD1 (6 bases). The germline V gene encodes CDR1 MNHNY and CDR2 SVGAGI (reference sequence). The V gene lost 4 bases and the J gene lost 2 bases, with 12 bases spanning the gap. The length of the CDR3 is 14 residues. CDR3 residues: CASSSTGTAYEQYF. CDR3 nucleotides: TGTGCCAGCAGTTCCACAGGGACCGCCTACGAGCAGTACTTC.

The chain employs TRBV19 and TRBJ1-1; 9 positions agree with TRBD1. Trimming removed 6 bases from V and 5 bases from J; junction bases left unmatched: 10. The CDR3 consists of 15 residues. Germline CDR1 is LNHDA and CDR2 is SQIVND (reference sequence). The CDR3 reads CASSLTGGGRTEAFF. The CDR3 bases are TGTGCCAGTAGCCTCACAGGGGGCGGAAGAACTGAAGCTTTCTTT.

This clone has only one observation. The rearrangement links TRBV6-5 to TRBJ2-7; perhaps TRBD1 as D (5 bases). The germline V gene has CDR1 MNHEY and CDR2 SVGAGI. Trimming cost V 0 bases and J 3 bases, with 12 bases left between them. The CDR3 has 15 residues. The CDR3 DNA reads TGTGCCAGCAGTTACTCGCTGGACAACAACTACGAGCAGTACTTC. Protein product: CASSYSLDNNYEQYF.

The chain links TRBV6-5 to TRBJ1-2; a weak D match, TRBD1 (6 bases). The germline CDR1 and CDR2 sequences are MNHEY and SVGAGI. The CDR3 extends over 15 amino acids. Trimming took 0 bases from V and 7 from J, leaving 15 bases between them. CDR3 DNA: TGTGCCAGCAGTTACTCATTCAGGGGCTCGAGTGGCTACACCTTC. Translated, it gives CASSYSFRGSSGYTF.

The CDR3 nucleotides are TGTGCCTGGAGAGCGGGAAGCTCCTATAATTCACCCCTCCACTTT. It translates to CAWRAGSSYNSPLHF. This chain links TRBV30 with TRBJ1-6; D gene uncertain. V was shortened by 3 bases and J by 0 bases, with 9 bases between the two germline ends. The CDR3 is 15 amino acids. The germline V gene encodes CDR1 GTSNPN and CDR2 SVGIG (reference sequence).

This sequence joins TRBV28 and TRBJ1-1; TRBD1 matches at 7 bases. Germline V gene data show CDR1 as MDHEN and CDR2 as SYDVKM. V gave up 5 bases and J gave up 5 bases; unmatched junction bases: 8. CDR3 length equals 14 residues. CDR3 sequence reads: CASSPPGGFTEAFF. In nucleotides, the CDR3 is TGTGCCAGCAGTCCCCCAGGGGGTTTTACTGAAGCTTTCTTT.